The 11 T cell receptor beta chains presented below share a single source sample, sequenced in a study of cytomegalovirus exposure and HLA in healthy donors. The PCR ran on 60 Vbeta and 13 Jbeta primers. Method: immunoSEQ multiplex PCR; TCRdb's copy keeps in-frame clones and lacks some. The repertoire has fewer than 150,000 clones, 65% to 85% of them found once; the top ten carry approximately 2.7%. Sequenced sample: PBMCs. These receptors came from a woman between 18 and 30 years old in good health and CMV-seronegative.

The genes are TRBV5-1 and TRBJ1-6, with D maybe TRBD1 (6 bases). The CDR3 contains 16 residues. The V gene lost 0 bases and the J gene lost 1 base, with 8 bases spanning the gap. CDR1 and CDR2 (germline): SGHRS, YFSETQ. CDR3 sequence: CASSLAGESYNSPLHF. The CDR3 bases are TGCGCCAGCAGCTTGGCAGGGGAATCCTATAATTCACCCCTCCACTTT.

This chain connects TRBV19 to TRBJ1-1; the D is unclear. Germline V gene lookup returns CDR1 LNHDA and CDR2 SQIVND (reference sequence). The CDR3 has 12 residues. V lost 2 bases and J lost 6, with 7 bases in between. The CDR3 region is CASSISTAEAFF. Written as DNA, the CDR3 is TGTGCCAGTAGTATATCTACCGCTGAAGCTTTCTTT.

The V and J genes are TRBV5-1 and TRBJ1-4, with TRBD1 matching 7 bases. Germline CDR1 is SGHRS and CDR2 is YFSETQ. The CDR3 has 17 residues. J was trimmed by 7 bases and V by 2 bases; bases with no gene match: 14. The CDR3 DNA is TGCGCCAGCAGCTTAAACGCCCTACAGGGGAAGGGTGAAAAACTGTTTTTT. This encodes CASSLNALQGKGEKLFF.

The chain uses TRBV15 and TRBJ1-6; D call uncertain. Looked up from germline, CDR1 is LNHNV and CDR2 is YYDKDF (reference sequence). There are 16 residues in the CDR3. V was trimmed by 3 bases and J by 2 bases, leaving 11 bases between them. CDR3: CATSSTSAAYNSPLHF. DNA of the CDR3: TGTGCCACCAGCAGTACCTCCGCGGCCTATAATTCACCCCTCCACTTT.

The chain employs TRBV6-1 and TRBJ2-3; 7 bases align to TRBD2. J gave up 1 base and V 1 base, and 5 bases lay outside the gene matches. Per the germline V gene, CDR1 is MNHNS and CDR2 is SASEGT. The CDR3 is 16 amino acids. In DNA form, the CDR3 reads TGTGCCAGCAGTGAAGAGACTAGCTGGGGCACAGATACGCAGTATTTT. As protein: CASSEETSWGTDTQYF.

The gene calls are TRBV9 and TRBJ2-5; 9 positions match TRBD2. Germline V gene lookup returns CDR1 SGDLS and CDR2 YYNGEE. Trimming cost V 3 bases and J 2 bases; bases outside gene matches: 8. This CDR3 is 16 amino acids long. The CDR3 bases are TGTGCCAGCAGCGCTGTGAGCGGGGGGCCTCAAGAGACCCAGTACTTC. Its translation: CASSAVSGGPQETQYF. The complete variable domain, with remaining parts taken from reference TRBV9 and TRBJ2-5, reads DSGVTQTPKHLITATGQRVTLRCSPRSGDLSVYWYQQSLDQGLQFLIQYYNGEERAKGNILERFSAQQFPDLHSELNLSSLELGDSALYFCASSAVSGGPQETQYFGPGTRLLVL.

This chain links TRBV28 with TRBJ2-7, with 9 bases identical to TRBD2. This CDR3 spans 15 amino acids. Germline trimming cut 2 bases from V and 3 bases from J; bases unmatched to any gene: 5. The germline V gene encodes CDR1 MDHEN and CDR2 SYDVKM. Here the CDR3 DNA reads TGTGCCAGCAGTTTACGAGTTAGCGGGAGCTACGAGCAGTACTTC. Protein sequence: CASSLRVSGSYEQYF. The full variable domain, rest sourced from reference TRBV28 and TRBJ2-7, is DVKVTQSSRYLVKRTGEKVFLECVQDMDHENMFWYRQDPGLGLRLIYFSYDVKMKEKGDIPEGYSVSREKKERFSLILESASTNQTSMYLCASSLRVSGSYEQYFGPGTRLTVT.

V usage is TRBV9 and J usage is TRBJ2-3, with D perhaps matching TRBD2 (6 bases). This CDR3 has 16 residues. The V end lost 0 bases, the J end lost 3 bases, and 14 bases lay between the germline ends. The germline V gene encodes CDR1 SGDLS and CDR2 YYNGEE. The CDR3 protein is CASSVDWRAGTDTQYF. CDR3 sequence (DNA): TGTGCCAGCAGCGTAGATTGGAGGGCCGGTACAGATACGCAGTATTTT. The full variable domain, in which reference TRBV9 and TRBJ2-3 provide the parts outside the CDR3, is DSGVTQTPKHLITATGQRVTLRCSPRSGDLSVYWYQQSLDQGLQFLIQYYNGEERAKGNILERFSAQQFPDLHSELNLSSLELGDSALYFCASSVDWRAGTDTQYFGPGTRLTVL.

The rearrangement joins TRBV11-3 to TRBJ2-1; D is undetermined. The CDR3 runs to 12 residues. With 5 bases removed from V and 5 bases from J, the gap between germline ends came to 7 bases. Germline CDR1 reads SGHNT; CDR2 reads YENEEA. For the CDR3, the DNA is TGTGCCAGCAGCCCCAGGAACAATGAGCAGTTCTTC. Its translation is CASSPRNNEQFF.

In its sample, this clone was seen a few times. V is TRBV2 and J is TRBJ2-1; TRBD1 matches at 9 bases. The germline V gene encodes CDR1 SNHLY and CDR2 FYNNEI. V was clipped by 4 bases and J by 7 bases; unmatched bases: 5. This CDR3 has 14 residues. CDR3 region: CASSGDRERNEQFF. CDR3 nucleotide sequence: TGTGCCAGCAGTGGGGACAGGGAGCGGAATGAGCAGTTCTTC.

Turning to this clone: One end of the junction varies from germline; a read error may be responsible. Other DNA sequences from this sample encode an identical CDR3 as well. This chain uses TRBV2 with TRBJ1-1; TRBD1 is a possible D gene (6 bases). This CDR3 comprises 13 residues. Germline V CDR1 and CDR2: SNHLY, FYNNEI. The DNA of the CDR3 is TGTGCCAGCAGTCAGGGGCTGAACACCGAAGCTTTCTTT. Its protein product is CASSQGLNTEAFF.